The clone carrying this T cell receptor beta chain was picked up a small number of times. Its antigen remains unidentified. The data originate from a study of cytomegalovirus exposure and HLA in healthy donors. Points from the study as a whole: When analyzed later, a missense DCLRE1C variant was found to be linked to TCR beta V- and J-gene trimming. Certain indistinguishable V segments, among them TRBV6-2 and TRBV6-3, were excluded.

Germline loops: CDR1 SGHDT, CDR2 YYEEEE. The CDR3 length is 11 residues. The V gene lost 4 bases and the J gene lost 1 base, with 3 bases spanning the gap. It was with 60 Vbeta and 13 Jbeta primers that the PCR ran. Using immunoSEQ multiplex PCR, the repertoire was profiled, and TCRdb retains in-frame clones only, with some absent. The sample contains 6,500 to 8,000 clones, more than 45% of which appear only once. Input material: PBMCs. The TCR was taken from a man aged 25-45 years in good health and CMV-seropositive. The J gene is TRBJ2-7, the V gene TRBV5-6; D unclear. The CDR3 sequence: CASSRSYEQYF. CDR3 nucleotide sequence: TGTGCCAGCAGCCGGTCCTACGAGCAGTACTTC. The entire variable domain, with the rest obtained from reference TRBV5-6 and TRBJ2-7, is as follows: DAGVTQSPTHLIKTRGQQVTLRCSPKSGHDTVSWYQQALGQGPQFIFQYYEEEERQRGNFPDRFSGHQFPNYSSELNVNALLLGDSALYLCASSRSYEQYFGPGTRLTVT.